Listed below are T cell receptor beta chains from one sample, sequenced in a study of T cell repertoires in cytomegalovirus infection. A single record per CDR3 protein comes from TCRdb applying MiXCR to the reads. The data hold about 360,000 distinct CDR3 sequences, with approximately 18% observed a single time. The sample consisted of PBMCs. These receptor sequences come from a human donor in good health (CMV status not recorded). Some clones in this sample may be carry-over from other donors' samples. Both conserved end residues are part of each CDR3.

15 | TRBJ2-7 | TRBV7-2 | CASSLVAPSSYEQYF
12 | TRBJ2-3 | TRBV19 | CASSIWRDTQYF
14 | TRBJ2-2 | TRBV6-2/TRBV6-3 | CASSYSPGVGELFF
16 | TRBJ2-3 | TRBV7-9 | CASSPHRGSFADTQYF
14 | TRBJ1-5 | TRBV7-2 | CASSLPDSGWPQHF
15 | TRBJ1-5 | TRBV2 | CASSGQGGYGQPQHF
13 | TRBJ1-1 | TRBV7-2 | CASSPNGWTEAFF
15 | TRBJ2-5 | TRBV7-8 | CASSPYGGVTETQYF
16 | TRBJ1-6 | TRBV19 | CASSSSGTALGSPLHF
16 | TRBJ2-1 | TRBV27 | CASSPPVGESLHEQFF
14 | TRBJ2-7 | TRBV11-1 | CASSPSIRGYEQYF
17 | TRBJ2-3 | TRBV7-8 | CASSSPRLAARTDTQYF
13 | TRBJ1-6 | TRBV7-6 | CASSFERDRPLHF
15 | TRBJ2-7 | TRBV11-2 | CASSLSRSGAYEQYF
13 | TRBJ1-6 | TRBV3-1 | CASRIQGWGPLHF
13 | TRBJ1-1 | TRBV10-3 | CAISVKQNTEAFF
16 | TRBJ2-1 | TRBV7-8 | CASSSRTLSSYNEQFF
15 | TRBJ1-3 | TRBV12-3/TRBV12-4 | CASSQGRYSGNTIYF
15 | TRBJ2-1 | TRBV7-2 | CASSSRAGYSNEQFF
15 | TRBJ2-5 | TRBV5-4 | CASSLSAGYQETQYF
15 | TRBJ1-1 | TRBV7-9 | CASSLDGTTYGEAFF
16 | TRBJ2-1 | TRBV7-9 | CASSAFRDSLNNEQFF
17 | TRBJ1-2 | TRBV7-9 | CASSFDDRTSVGYGYTF
11 | TRBJ2-1 | TRBV2 | CASSEDGKQFF
13 | TRBJ2-5 | TRBV28 | CASSIGSYETQYF
13 | TRBJ1-1 | TRBV28 | CASLGGLYTEAFF
13 | TRBJ2-2 | TRBV20-1 | CSAAQANTGELFF
13 | TRBJ2-3 | TRBV7-2 | CASSFISTDTQYF
15 | TRBJ2-2 | TRBV3-1 | CASSQGPSNTGELFF
14 | TRBJ2-3 | TRBV18 | CASSPPEVTDTQYF
16 | TRBJ2-2 | TRBV7-2 | CASSFQPGAARGELFF
13 | TRBJ1-1 | TRBV12-3/TRBV12-4 | CASTKRAGTEAFF
13 | TRBJ2-2 | TRBV6-6 | CASKAGNTGELFF
15 | TRBJ1-2 | TRBV11-2 | CASSLLRTGRYGYTF
15 | TRBJ2-3 | TRBV9 | CASSVTIASTDTQYF
13 | TRBJ2-7 | TRBV20-1 | CSATPVSSYEQYF
11 | TRBJ1-2 | TRBV5-1 | CASRDVYGYTF
16 | TRBJ2-3 | TRBV20-1 | CSARDGSGTEADTQYF
13 | TRBJ2-5 | TRBV19 | CASSITGRETQYF
16 | TRBJ1-1 | TRBV13 | CASSLWEGREDTEAFF
22 | TRBJ1-3 | TRBV24-1 | CAASSTALRRGPLMAPGNTIYF
12 | TRBJ1-2 | TRBV27 | CASTTGGYGYTF
14 | TRBJ1-5 | TRBV19 | CASQTGGVNQPQHF
15 | TRBJ1-1 | TRBV7-2 | CASSSLSTVNTEAFF